This is a list of T cell receptor beta chains from one sample in a study of OX40 agonist ivuxolimab in advanced cancers. The data were produced by immunoSEQ multiplex PCR, yet TCRdb's version contains in-frame clones alone and is incomplete. Found here are 41,000 or so clones, over 80% of them singletons; the top ten hold under 3.5%. Material: CD4+ or CD8+ T cells sorted from blood, obtained in a trial of the OX40 agonist ivuxolimab. These receptors were taken from an adult with an advanced solid tumor such as melanoma, head and neck, liver or kidney cancer. CDR3s include the opening cysteine and the closing phenylalanine or tryptophan. The D gene is left open where the match is weak. Not all rows give a size; the values are once, few, many and, for expanded clones, a class.

TRBV7-6	.	.	TRBJ1-2	CASSQGTGYDYGYTF	TGTGCCAGCAGTCAGGGCACCGGCTACGACTATGGCTACACCTTC
TRBV7-9	.	.	TRBJ2-7	CASSTFNEQYF	TGTGCCAGCAGCACTTTTAACGAGCAGTACTTC
TRBV2	.	.	TRBJ2-2	CASSGTSFGELFF	TGTGCCAGCAGCGGTACTAGTTTCGGGGAGCTGTTTTTT
TRBV14	.	TRBD1	TRBJ2-7	CASSPMTGVPRGEQYF	TGTGCCAGCAGCCCAATGACAGGGGTCCCCCGAGGAGAGCAGTACTTC
TRBV6-1	.	.	TRBJ2-2	CASSVSHGGELFF	TGTGCCAGCAGTGTTTCTCATGGCGGGGAGCTGTTTTTT
TRBV9	.	TRBD2	TRBJ2-1	CASSVGRTSVYNEQFF	TGTGCCAGCAGCGTAGGCCGGACTAGCGTTTACAATGAGCAGTTCTTC
TRBV2	.	.	TRBJ2-5	CASRLQEGLRREQYF	TGTGCCAGCAGACTCCAAGAGGGCTTGAGAAGGGAGCAGTACTTC
TRBV2	.	.	TRBJ1-4	CASRETVTNEKLFF	TGTGCCAGCAGGGAGACAGTTACTAATGAAAAACTGTTTTTT
TRBV9	once	.	TRBJ1-1	CASSAQGPEAFF	TGTGCCAGCAGCGCACAGGGACCTGAAGCTTTCTTT
TRBV6-6	few	.	TRBJ2-1	CASSYSGAYNEQFF	TGTGCCAGCAGTTACTCGGGGGCCTACAATGAGCAGTTCTTC
TRBV6-6	.	.	TRBJ2-3	CASSSLADTQYF	TGTGCCAGCAGTTCCCTCGCAGATACGCAGTATTTT
TRBV2	.	.	TRBJ1-3	CASSELRGSGNTIYF	TGTGCCAGCAGTGAGCTCCGGGGCTCTGGAAACACCATATATTTT
TRBV6-6	.	.	TRBJ1-2	CASNYSGTYTF	TGTGCCAGCAATTACTCGGGGACCTACACCTTC
TRBV19	once	.	TRBJ1-1	CATSLKGGIRNTEAFF	TGTGCCACCTCCCTGAAGGGGGGCATTCGGAACACTGAAGCTTTCTTT
TRBV11-2	.	TRBD1	TRBJ1-1	CASSLQGQGGAEAFF	TGTGCCAGCAGCTTACAAGGACAGGGTGGAGCTGAAGCTTTCTTT
TRBV7-2	once	TRBD1	TRBJ2-7	CASSPQDRGYEQYF	TGTGCCAGCAGCCCCCAGGACAGGGGCTACGAGCAGTACTTC
TRBV5-6	.	TRBD1	TRBJ1-2	CASSPLDRGPYGYTF	TGTGCCAGCAGCCCACTAGACAGGGGGCCCTATGGCTACACCTTC
TRBV6-5	once	TRBD2	TRBJ2-3	CASSPLAADTQYF	TGTGCCAGCAGCCCACTAGCGGCAGATACGCAGTATTTT
TRBV11-2	few	.	TRBJ2-5	CASSLEPPTTVKETQYF	TGTGCCAGCAGCTTAGAGCCCCCTACGACAGTAAAAGAGACCCAGTACTTC
TRBV10-3	.	TRBD1	TRBJ1-2	CAISESYGTGLTGYTF	TGTGCCATCAGTGAGTCGTATGGGACAGGGTTAACGGGCTACACCTTC
TRBV28	.	TRBD2	TRBJ2-4	CASSPMGGTVAKNIQYF	TGTGCCAGCAGCCCCATGGGGGGGACTGTAGCCAAAAACATTCAGTACTTC
TRBV6-5	once	.	TRBJ2-5	CASSYSETQYF	TGTGCCAGCAGTTACTCAGAGACCCAGTACTTC
TRBV13	.	.	TRBJ2-7	CASSLSQGFGAYEQYF	TGTGCCAGCAGCTTATCCCAGGGATTCGGGGCCTACGAGCAGTACTTC
TRBV28	few	.	TRBJ2-2	CASSWGNTGELFF	TGTGCCAGCAGTTGGGGGAACACCGGGGAGCTGTTTTTT
TRBV2	.	.	TRBJ2-1	CASSAGQANEQFF	TGTGCCAGCAGCGCGGGCCAAGCCAATGAGCAGTTCTTC
TRBV11-2	.	.	TRBJ2-5	CASSPGIHQETQYF	TGTGCCAGCAGCCCCGGGATCCACCAAGAGACCCAGTACTTC
TRBV6-6	.	.	TRBJ1-3	CASSRGGISGNTIYF	TGTGCCAGCAGCCGAGGTGGGATCTCTGGAAACACCATATATTTT
TRBV10-3	once	TRBD1	TRBJ2-5	CAIRTLGDSQETQYF	TGTGCCATCAGGACCCTAGGGGACAGCCAGGAGACCCAGTACTTC
TRBV19	.	.	TRBJ2-3	CALEIVILPFRYF	TGTGCCTTAGAGATCGTAATACTTCCCTTCAGGTATTTT
TRBV6-5	few	.	TRBJ1-1	CASSYSSQGTNTEAFF	TGTGCCAGCAGTTACTCGTCCCAGGGCACGAACACTGAAGCTTTCTTT
TRBV10-3	.	TRBD1	TRBJ2-4	CAISSGTGSVAQYF	TGTGCCATCAGCTCCGGGACAGGGTCGGTGGCTCAGTACTTC
TRBV6-6	.	TRBD1	TRBJ1-1	CASSFRSVSGGEAFF	TGTGCCAGCAGCTTCCGTTCGGTCTCAGGGGGTGAAGCTTTCTTT
TRBV9	.	.	TRBJ2-1	CASSVVGGNYNEQFF	TGTGCCAGCAGCGTAGTGGGCGGGAACTACAATGAGCAGTTCTTC
TRBV29-1	once	.	TRBJ1-2	CSVVVGNGYTF	TGCAGCGTTGTTGTGGGGAATGGCTACACCTTC
TRBV7-6	.	.	TRBJ2-3	CASSSWATASTDTQYF	TGTGCCAGCAGTTCCTGGGCAACGGCAAGCACAGATACGCAGTATTTT
TRBV2	.	TRBD1	TRBJ1-4	CASNTGTGKEKLFF	TGTGCCAGCAACACCGGGACAGGGAAAGAAAAACTGTTTTTT
TRBV10-3	.	.	TRBJ1-5	CAISVQAGQPQHF	TGTGCCATCAGTGTACAAGCGGGTCAGCCCCAGCATTTT
TRBV18	.	TRBD1	TRBJ1-2	CASTQDRGIGYGYTF	TGTGCCAGCACCCAAGACAGGGGGATCGGCTATGGCTACACCTTC
TRBV27	.	.	TRBJ1-2	CASSRDPQYYGYTF	TGTGCCAGCAGCCGGGATCCCCAGTACTATGGCTACACCTTC
TRBV29-1	.	TRBD1	TRBJ1-1	CSVFRQGSVTEAFF	TGCAGCGTTTTCCGACAGGGGTCGGTCACTGAAGCTTTCTTT
TRBV11-3	.	TRBD1	TRBJ2-7	CASSWTGGYEQYF	TGTGCCAGCAGCTGGACAGGGGGATACGAGCAGTACTTC
TRBV27	.	.	TRBJ2-2	CASRQRANTGELFF	TGTGCCAGCAGACAGAGGGCGAACACCGGGGAGCTGTTTTTT
TRBV7-8	.	TRBD1	TRBJ1-3	CASSWGQGAAGNTIYF	TGTGCCAGCAGCTGGGGACAGGGGGCGGCAGGAAACACCATATATTTT
TRBV27	.	.	TRBJ1-2	CASRQGYSGYTF	TGTGCCAGCAGGCAGGGTTATTCCGGCTACACCTTC
TRBV7-2	.	TRBD2	TRBJ2-5	CASSDGLAGQETQYF	TGTGCCAGCAGCGACGGATTAGCGGGGCAAGAGACCCAGTACTTC
TRBV28	.	.	TRBJ2-5	CAAGSVGKETQYF	TGTGCTGCGGGATCGGTAGGGAAAGAGACCCAGTACTTC
TRBV7-8	once	TRBD1	TRBJ2-1	CASSFRTGVAYNEQFF	TGTGCCAGCAGCTTCCGGACAGGGGTGGCCTACAATGAGCAGTTCTTC
TRBV27	.	.	TRBJ1-1	CASSFRGQLNTEAFF	TGTGCCAGCAGTTTTCGAGGACAACTGAACACTGAAGCTTTCTTT
TRBV6-5	.	.	TRBJ1-2	CASSRFDRSNYGYTF	TGTGCCAGCAGTAGATTCGACAGGTCTAACTATGGCTACACCTTC
TRBV2	.	.	TRBJ1-5	CASSESLNQPQHF	TGTGCCAGCAGTGAATCCCTAAATCAGCCCCAGCATTTT
TRBV14	.	.	TRBJ2-1	CASSNRPAGNSYNEQFF	TGTGCCAGCAGCAATCGCCCGGCGGGAAACTCCTACAATGAGCAGTTCTTC
TRBV2	.	.	TRBJ2-2	CASSEARGTGELFF	TGTGCCAGCAGTGAAGCCAGGGGCACCGGGGAGCTGTTTTTT
TRBV18	.	TRBD1	TRBJ1-1	CASSNQGGNTEAFF	TGTGCCAGCTCAAATCAGGGGGGGAACACTGAAGCTTTCTTT
TRBV5-4	once	TRBD2	TRBJ2-7	CASSHGLASYEQYF	TGTGCCAGCAGCCACGGACTAGCGTCCTACGAGCAGTACTTC